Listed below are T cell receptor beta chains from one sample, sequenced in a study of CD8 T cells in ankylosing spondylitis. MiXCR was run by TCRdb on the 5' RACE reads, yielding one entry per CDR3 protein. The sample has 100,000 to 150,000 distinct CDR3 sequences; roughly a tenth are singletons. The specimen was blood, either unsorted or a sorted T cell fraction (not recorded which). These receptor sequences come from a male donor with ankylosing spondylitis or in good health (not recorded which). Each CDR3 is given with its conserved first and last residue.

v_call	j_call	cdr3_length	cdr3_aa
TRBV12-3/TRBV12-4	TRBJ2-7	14	CASSESDRGYEQYF
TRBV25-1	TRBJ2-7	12	CASSRLEREQYF
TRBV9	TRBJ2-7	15	CASSVGLNRLNEQYF
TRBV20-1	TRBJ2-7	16	CSASPRSGLRPYEQYF
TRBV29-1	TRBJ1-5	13	CSVGQGVNQPQHF
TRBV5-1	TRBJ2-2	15	CASSLVRANTGELFF
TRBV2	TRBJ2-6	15	CASSDSYSGANVLTF
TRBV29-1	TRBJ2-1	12	CSVEGLANEQFF
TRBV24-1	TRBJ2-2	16	CATSDSWDGNTGELFF
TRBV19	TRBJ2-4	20	CASSTRTSGRTHFTKNIQYF
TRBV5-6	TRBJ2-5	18	CASSLGIGGVVGQETQYF
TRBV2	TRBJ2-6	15	CASRKQGLGANVLTF
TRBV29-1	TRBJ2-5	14	CSVEFRDRQETQYF
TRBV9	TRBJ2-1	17	CASSGQTSLRAYNEQFF
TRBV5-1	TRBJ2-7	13	CASSLDSLSVWYF
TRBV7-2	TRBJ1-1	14	CASSPGRTYTEAFF
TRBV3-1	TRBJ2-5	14	CASSPFSRQETQYF
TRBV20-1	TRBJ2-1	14	CSAMGGSSYNEQFF
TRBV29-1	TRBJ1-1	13	CSVRTGSNTEAFF
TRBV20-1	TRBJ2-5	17	CCANVRTSGRIRETQYF
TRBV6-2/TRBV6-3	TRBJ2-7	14	CASRPSGLNYEQYF